These 11 T cell receptor beta chains came from one sample sequenced in a study of early T cells in non-severe SARS-CoV-2 infection. From the 5' RACE reads, TCRdb called clonotypes with MiXCR, one entry per CDR3 protein. Here the sample spans about 77,000 distinct CDR3 sequences, 7.5% to 10% being singletons. Sequencing used whole blood. These receptors were taken from an adult who was a healthcare worker with PCR-confirmed SARS-CoV-2 infection or an uninfected control (not recorded which).

This clonotype was detected many times. V and J are TRBV28 and TRBJ1-4; D is possibly TRBD1 (5 bases). The CDR3 has 15 residues. V was clipped by 6 bases and J by 11 bases, with 22 bases between them. Germline V gene sequence: CDR1 MDHEN, CDR2 SYDVKM. CDR3 coding DNA: TGTGCCAGCAGACCAAACGGCATTTGGGGGATCAAACTGTTTTTT. Protein product: CASRPNGIWGIKLFF.

The chain links TRBV20-1 to TRBJ2-7; 11 bases are a match to TRBD1. The CDR3 is 13 amino acids. Germline CDR1 and CDR2: DFQATT and SNEGSKA (reference sequence). Losses at the gene ends were 5 bases for V and 3 bases for J; bases not matched to a gene: 3. The CDR3 nucleotides are TGCAGTGCTTCGGACAGGGGGCTCTACGAGCAGTACTTC. Protein sequence: CSASDRGLYEQYF.

This clonotype was counted a few times. CDR3 nucleotides: TGTGCCAGCAGTTACTTCGGACAGGGGAGGTCTGAAGCTTTCTTT. This sequence encodes CASSYFGQGRSEAFF. This rearrangement joins TRBV6-5 to TRBJ1-1; TRBD1 matches at 9 bases. This CDR3 has 15 residues. CDR1 MNHEY and CDR2 SVGAGI come from the germline V gene. The V gene end was trimmed by 1 base and the J gene end by 6 bases; junction bases not matched to a gene: 6.

This clonotype has ten or more counts. The V gene is TRBV20-1, the J gene TRBJ2-5, with 8 bases lining up with TRBD2. This CDR3 spans 16 amino acids. J lost 8 bases, V lost 5 bases, and 19 bases had no gene match. Germline values: CDR1 DFQATT, CDR2 SNEGSKA (reference sequence). CDR3 DNA: TGCAGTGCTCAGAGATCCCAAACCCCCGGGAGGGCCACCCAGTACTTC. It yields the protein CSAQRSQTPGRATQYF.

This clonotype occurred many times. The chain joins TRBV6-6 to TRBJ2-3; 13 nucleotides agree with TRBD2. The CDR3 contains 14 residues. Germline lookup yields CDR1 MNHNY and CDR2 SVGAGI (reference sequence). With 11 bases clipped from V and 6 bases from J, the junction kept 8 bases outside the gene matches. The CDR3 coding sequence is TGTGCCGGCACTAGCGGGAGGGAGGGGGATACGCAGTATTTT. It encodes CAGTSGREGDTQYF.

As for this clonotype: Because the CDR3 is missing its conserved closing phenylalanine or tryptophan, this is likely a read error. This chain connects TRBV28 to TRBJ2-7; TRBD2 aligns across 9 bases. The CDR3 runs 14 residues. Germline assignment: CDR1 MDHEN and CDR2 SYDVKM. After removal of 8 bases from V and 5 bases from J, the junction contained 10 bases not matched to a gene. The CDR3 is CASDPTASGDEQYI. The CDR3 nucleotides are TGTGCCAGCGACCCCACGGCTAGCGGGGACGAGCAGTACATC.

This clonotype was seen many times. The junction does not match germline at one end; this may be a read error. The gene calls are TRBV3-1 and TRBJ2-3; D is tentatively TRBD1 or TRBD2 (5 bases each). CDR1 is LGHDT, CDR2 YNNKEL, per germline (reference sequence). The CDR3 sequence is 12 residues long. CDR3 residues: CASRQGADTQYF. The CDR3 DNA follows: TGTGCCAGCCGCCAGGGAGCGGATACGCAGTATTTT.

The sample holds many counts of this clonotype. The rearrangement links TRBV2 to TRBJ2-7; the D call may be TRBD1 or TRBD2 (5 bases each). Deletions cut 3 bases from V and 5 bases from J, with 11 bases between. Germline CDR1 SNHLY, CDR2 FYNNEI. CDR3 size: 13 residues. The CDR3 region has the DNA TGTGCCAGCAGTGATGGGACGGACGACGAGCAGTACTTC. This encodes CASSDGTDDEQYF.

This clonotype has a handful of counts. This chain links TRBV6-6 with TRBJ2-5; no definite D call. The V end lost 2 bases, the J end lost 4 bases, and 8 bases lay between the germline ends. Germline values: CDR1 MNHNY, CDR2 SVGAGI (reference sequence). The CDR3 extends over 13 amino acids. In DNA form, the CDR3 reads TGTGCCAGCAGTTACCGGGCTGGAGAGACCCAGTACTTC. This encodes CASSYRAGETQYF.

This clonotype appeared many times. The chain joins TRBV4-2 to TRBJ2-7; D not certain. V was clipped by 3 bases and J by 6 bases, with 9 bases between them. The CDR3 length is 12 residues. Germline assignment: CDR1 LGHNA and CDR2 YNFKEQ. In DNA form, the CDR3 reads TGTGCCAGCAGCCAGAACCCCGGCGAGCAGTACTTC. This sequence encodes CASSQNPGEQYF.

The sample holds many counts of this clonotype. The chain recombines TRBV12-5 with TRBJ2-3, with D hard to call. Trimming left V 3 bases short and J 2 bases short, with 6 bases between. CDR3 length: 13 amino acids. The germline gives CDR1 LGHNT, CDR2 FRNRAP. CDR3 in amino acids: CASGFGNTDTQYF. The CDR3 region has the DNA TGTGCTAGTGGTTTCGGCAACACAGATACGCAGTATTTT.